Listed here is a single TCR beta chain. Its specificity is not known. Clones were sequenced by immunoSEQ multiplex PCR, and TCRdb holds only the in-frame ones, with some missing. The table includes 72,000 or so clones, approximately 92% detected once. This sample is part of a study of OX40 agonist ivuxolimab in advanced cancers. Study-wide results and caveats: Partial responders dosed at 0.1-3.0 mg/kg displayed clonal expansion ranking among the lowest. Dosing at 0.1 to 3.0 mg/kg was accompanied by clonal expansion of CD4+ and CD8+ blood T cells by week 6.

This CDR3 region has 11 residues. Trimming left V 1 base short and J 10 bases short, with 8 bases between. CDR1 and CDR2 from the germline V gene are SGHNT and YYREEE (reference sequence). The source of this sequence is an adult with an advanced solid tumor such as melanoma, head and neck, liver or kidney cancer. The chain links TRBV5-4 to TRBJ1-2; D gene unclear. The sample consisted of CD4+ or CD8+ T cells sorted from blood, taken in a trial of the OX40 agonist ivuxolimab. The CDR3 loop is CASSLISDYTF. DNA for the CDR3: TGTGCCAGCAGCTTGATATCTGACTACACCTTC.